This T cell receptor (beta chain) was observed in a study of identifying expanded T cells in peripheral blood. Study-wide results and caveats: Over around two and four weeks, about 15 and 19 clones changed, versus roughly 1.2 between replicates. Approximately two-week clone count variance significantly increased as total template count grew.

The CDR3 has 15 amino acids. The germline gives CDR1 SSHAT, CDR2 FNYEAQ (reference sequence). About this clone itself: Its antigen is currently unknown. A junction end diverges from the germline sequence, so it may reflect a read error.

The assay was immunoSEQ multiplex PCR, and TCRdb's table has in-frame clones only and misses some. The sample contains some 78,000 clones, around four fifths of which appear only once. The sequencing input was blood. The genes are TRBV7-7 and TRBJ2-3; 9 positions agree with TRBD2. This TCR was sampled from a person between 18 and 75 years old in good health. The CDR3 protein is CASSLDSGSTDTQYF. In nucleotides, the CDR3 is TGTGCTAGCAGCTTAGATAGCGGGAGTACAGATACGCAGTATTTT.